The 14 T cell receptor beta chains listed next were all sequenced from one sample in a study of shared clonotypes between healthy human individuals. Generated by immunoSEQ multiplex PCR, the TCRdb table keeps only in-frame clones and is missing some. The sample carries about 2.2 million clones, roughly 93% recorded once. As defined, naive CD8 cells were CD45RO-negative and positively selected for CCR7, with terminally differentiated effector memory CD45RA+ cells excluded. The sample consisted of naive CD8+ T cells from PBMCs. The receptors come from a man aged 18 to 30 in good health. Some clones in this sample may be carry-over from other donors' samples.

This chain's CDR3 is CASSLGISGRHYEQYF. As DNA, the CDR3 is TGTGCCAGCAGCTTGGGGATTAGCGGGAGACACTACGAGCAGTACTTC. This chain joins TRBV5-4 and TRBJ2-7; TRBD2 matches at 9 bases. Trimming removed 0 bases from V and 3 bases from J; junction bases left unmatched: 7. From germline, CDR1 is SGHNT and CDR2 YYREEE (reference sequence). This CDR3 has 16 amino acids.

In the case of this clone: At the DNA level, this CDR3 is encoded by other sequences in the same sample as well. The CDR3 DNA reads TGTGCCAGCAGTATGACCGGCAATCAGCCCCAGCATTTT. Its translation: CASSMTGNQPQHF. The V call is TRBV28, the J call TRBJ1-5; the D is unclear. Germline CDR1 reads MDHEN; CDR2 reads SYDVKM. V was clipped by 5 bases and J by 2 bases, with 7 bases between them. CDR3 size: 13 residues.

The chain employs TRBV28 and TRBJ1-2; D ambiguous. This CDR3 region has 15 residues. Trimming cost V 7 bases and J 0 bases, with 15 bases left between them. The germline V gene has CDR1 MDHEN and CDR2 SYDVKM. CDR3: CASTLSLGTNYGYTF. In DNA form, the CDR3 reads TGTGCCAGCACTCTTAGCCTTGGGACTAACTATGGCTACACCTTC.

J is TRBJ2-2 and V is TRBV4-1, with D unclear. The CDR3 is made up of 13 amino acids. Trimming left V 1 base short and J 8 bases short, with 8 bases between. From germline, CDR1 is MGHRA and CDR2 YSYEKL. The DNA of the CDR3 is TGCGCCAGCAGCCAAGGAGCAGGTGGGGAGCTGTTTTTT. Its protein is CASSQGAGGELFF.

This clone is a singleton in its sample. The gene calls are TRBV28 and TRBJ2-7, with 8 nucleotides matching TRBD1. The CDR3 contains 16 residues. Trimming removed 5 bases from V and 3 bases from J; junction bases left unmatched: 12. Germline CDR1 is MDHEN and CDR2 is SYDVKM. This CDR3 is CASSVYPGTGVYEQYF. The DNA for the CDR3 is TGTGCCAGCAGTGTCTACCCCGGGACAGGAGTCTACGAGCAGTACTTC.

The chain carries TRBV6-5 and TRBJ2-7; 8 bases are a match to TRBD1. J was trimmed by 6 bases and V by 5 bases; bases with no gene match: 9. The CDR3 has 14 residues. Germline CDR1 reads MNHEY; CDR2 reads SVGAGI. CDR3 in DNA: TGTGCCAGCAGTCGGGACAGGAGTTTCCGCGAGCAGTACTTC. Translated, it gives CASSRDRSFREQYF.

J is TRBJ2-1 and V is TRBV7-9; D gene uncertain. Trimming removed 4 bases at V and 6 bases at J, with 10 bases between. From germline, CDR1 is SEHNR and CDR2 FQNEAQ (reference sequence). CDR3 size: 13 residues. CDR3 DNA sequence: TGTGCCAGCAGCTACCCTCCCCCCAATGAGCAGTTCTTC. Protein sequence: CASSYPPPNEQFF.

This clone came up a few times. The chain combines TRBV19 with TRBJ1-5, with TRBD1 identical over 8 bases. The CDR3 sequence is 14 residues long. Germline CDR1 is LNHDA and CDR2 is SQIVND (reference sequence). J gave up 3 bases and V 9 bases, and 7 bases lay outside the gene matches. CDR3 bases: TGTGCCAGACCGGACAGGGCGGTCAATCAGCCCCAGCATTTT. Protein: CARPDRAVNQPQHF.

CDR3: CASSPTRTRYSYNEQFF. The CDR3 nucleotides read TGTGCCAGCTCACCTACCAGGACTAGATACTCCTACAATGAGCAGTTCTTC. V is TRBV18 and J is TRBJ2-1; the match to TRBD2 covers 7 bases. Germline values: CDR1 KGHSH, CDR2 LQKENI. V shed 3 bases and J 0 bases; nucleotides not matched to a gene: 8. This CDR3 has 17 amino acids.

The table lists this clone with a count of one. The V and J genes are TRBV30 and TRBJ2-2; TRBD2 agrees at 7 bases. CDR3 length: 13 amino acids. The V segment lost 0 bases and the J segment 5 bases; nucleotides outside the gene matches: 0. Germline V gene data show CDR1 as GTSNPN and CDR2 as SVGIG (reference sequence). The DNA for the CDR3 is TGTGCCTGGAGTGTCGGGGGGACCGGGGAGCTGTTTTTT. Translated, it gives CAWSVGGTGELFF.

The V and J genes are TRBV9 and TRBJ2-5; TRBD1 agrees at 10 bases. The CDR3 covers 13 residues. V lost 7 bases to trimming and J lost 1 base; unmatched junction nucleotides: 1. The germline V gene has CDR1 SGDLS and CDR2 YYNGEE. The CDR3 spells CASGTGAQETQYF. Here the CDR3 DNA reads TGTGCCAGCGGGACAGGGGCCCAAGAGACCCAGTACTTC.

This clone was observed once. Different DNA sequences within this sample yield the same CDR3. The chain uses TRBV28 and TRBJ2-7; D unresolved. The germline gives CDR1 MDHEN, CDR2 SYDVKM. The CDR3 is made up of 14 amino acids. V was cut by 3 bases and J by 0 bases, with 9 bases left in between. CDR3 nucleotides: TGTGCCAGCAGTTTCGGGCGGAGCTCCTACGAGCAGTACTTC. It specifies CASSFGRSSYEQYF.

V and J are TRBV29-1 and TRBJ1-2; D unresolved. The CDR3 consists of 12 residues. V lost 6 bases and J 7 bases, leaving 15 bases between the germline ends. Germline CDR1 reads SQVTM; CDR2 reads ANQGSEA. CDR3 in DNA: TGCAGCGTAATCGACCCCGGGGTTGGCTACACCTTC. The encoded protein is CSVIDPGVGYTF.

The rearrangement joins TRBV7-2 to TRBJ1-2; D is unclear. Trimming took off 5 bases at V and 5 bases at J, with 21 bases between the two ends. Germline V gives CDR1 SGHTA, CDR2 FQGNSA. This CDR3 has 16 amino acids. CDR3 coding DNA: TGTGCCAGCAGCCAAATAGCCGAACGGGAGACTTATGGCTACACCTTC. It is translated as CASSQIAERETYGYTF.